This is a list of T cell receptor beta chains from one sample in a study of T cells of healthy individuals. MiXCR, run by TCRdb on the 5' RACE reads, gives a single entry per CDR3 protein. This table has roughly 87,000 distinct CDR3 sequences, around 17% appearing once. These receptors were obtained from a human donor in good health. The conserved cysteine and the conserved F or W are not part of the CDR3 here. Fields, in order: CDR3 protein, V gene.

ASSLGGDSNQPQH TRBV28
ASSLAPTDTQY TRBV28
ASSVLAGEVDEQF TRBV6-1
ASSQPTGAGYGYT TRBV3-2
SARTYAREKLF TRBV20-1
ASSPDRSYEQY TRBV7-9
ASSYSQGNYGYT TRBV6-5
SASVGSNQPQH TRBV20-1
ASSPGTSGSLDTQY TRBV18
SGMRGRETEAF TRBV20-1
ASSPTSGAYNEQF TRBV7-9
SDSGGNEDEQY TRBV20-1
ASAPAGTTPETQY TRBV5-1
ASSHPGTQY TRBV3-1
AWNTGNQPQH TRBV30
ASSLGAGTETQY TRBV5-4
SVSSGIFTGELF TRBV29-1
ATSRDPGAGELF TRBV15
ASSGIQGDTQY TRBV12-3/TRBV12-4
ASSASTGALNQPQH TRBV3-1
AISEPSQNYEQY TRBV10-3
ASSQEAPKNYGYT TRBV4-2
ASSPRNPSELF TRBV11-3
ASSLTGLYNEQF TRBV7-2
ASRPGTQETQY TRBV28
ASSRGSGPLH TRBV9
ASSQDLASHYGYT TRBV4-3
ATSDSSGRRV TRBV24-1
ASSQARGQETQY TRBV4-2
ASSPFLGMGETQY TRBV7-7
ASSLSSSGSNTGELF TRBV7-3
SAVSGTDKTQY TRBV20-1
ASSIDNTGDYGYT TRBV19
ASRTTWTGGNEQY TRBV6-6
ASNLAGNSYEQY TRBV12-3/TRBV12-4
ASSYFPSLGETQY TRBV6-5
ASSLLTGEGAEAF TRBV9
SARDGGTEAF TRBV20-1
SAAGTSGGGSSYEQY TRBV20-1
ASSGAIEQF TRBV6-2/TRBV6-3
VSSPGQWTQY TRBV28
ASRKLSGNTIY TRBV6-1
SANGPGGEPQH TRBV20-1
SAGAYRGRWETQY TRBV20-1
ASSFLDWVSGANVLT TRBV28
ASGQATYEQY TRBV14
ASSRPRDRWSNQPQH TRBV28
ASSYDGNRLAGYTGELF TRBV6-2/TRBV6-3
SARAASFNEKLF TRBV20-1
ASSLGGTGRTEAF TRBV5-6
ASSFSAYGYT TRBV28
SARKTGGNQPQH TRBV20-1
ASSVGVFYGYT TRBV6-1
ASSLGVVGTEAF TRBV5-1
SVGSSTEAF TRBV29-1